This TCR beta chain comes out of a study of shared clonotypes between healthy human individuals. Findings and caveats of the study: Among non-shared clonotypes, generation probabilities were lower than among those shared by all four donors.

Sequenced by immunoSEQ multiplex PCR; TCRdb stores in-frame clones only, minus some. The sample yields over 2 million clones, less than 95% seen once. The CDR3 loop spans 13 amino acids. The germline gives CDR1 SSHAT, CDR2 FNYEAQ (reference sequence). CD45RO-negative, CCR7-selected cells formed the naive CD8 fraction, which excluded terminally differentiated effector memory CD45RA+ cells. With regard to this clone: Its antigen is undetermined.

The TCR was taken from a man younger than 35 in good health. The sequenced sample consisted of naive CD8+ T cells sorted from blood. V is TRBV7-7 and J is TRBJ2-7, with no clear D. The CDR3 DNA sequence: TGTGCTAGCTCCCTCGGTTTGAACTACGAGCAGTACTTC. Translated, it gives CASSLGLNYEQYF.